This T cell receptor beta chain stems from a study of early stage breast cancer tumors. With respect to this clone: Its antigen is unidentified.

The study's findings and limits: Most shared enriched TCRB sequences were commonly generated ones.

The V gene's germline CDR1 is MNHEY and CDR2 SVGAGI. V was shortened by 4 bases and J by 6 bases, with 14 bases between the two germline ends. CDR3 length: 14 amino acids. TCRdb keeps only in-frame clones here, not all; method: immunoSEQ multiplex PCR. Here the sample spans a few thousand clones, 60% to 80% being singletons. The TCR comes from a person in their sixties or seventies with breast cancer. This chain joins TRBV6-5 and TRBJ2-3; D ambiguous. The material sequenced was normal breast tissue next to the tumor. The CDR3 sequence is CASSFSRTSDTQYF. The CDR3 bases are TGTGCCAGCAGTTTCTCCCGGACGTCTGATACGCAGTATTTT.